The 26 T cell receptor beta chains below come from one sample, sequenced in a study of T cell responses to AZD1222 COVID-19 vaccine. The table came from immunoSEQ multiplex PCR; TCRdb's copy has only in-frame clones and leaves some out. In the table there are 95,000 to 150,000 clones, 92% of which are singletons. This specimen consisted of peripheral blood, obtained on day 0 of AZD1222 vaccination. Source of these receptors: an adult in good health.

The gene calls are TRBV3-1 (or the pseudogene TRBV3-2) and TRBJ2-5, with D perhaps TRBD2 (6 bases). Trimming shortened V by 0 bases and J by 0 bases, and 14 bases separated the two germline ends. This CDR3 has 17 amino acids. CDR1 LGHDT and CDR2 YNNKEL come from the germline V gene (reference sequence). The CDR3 loop reads CASSQDFFGSNQETQYF. The DNA for the CDR3 is TGTGCCAGCAGCCAAGATTTTTTCGGGAGTAACCAAGAGACCCAGTACTTC.

This sequence joins TRBV28 and TRBJ1-5, with a tentative D call TRBD1 (5 bases). The CDR3 is 13 amino acids. CDR1 and CDR2 (germline): MDHEN, SYDVKM. V shed 8 bases and J shed 4 bases, with 12 bases lying between them. The CDR3 sequence: CASDDQGNQPQHF. The DNA of the CDR3 is TGTGCCAGCGACGATCAGGGTAATCAGCCCCAGCATTTT. Using reference TRBV28 and TRBJ1-5 for the parts outside the CDR3, the full variable domain is DVKVTQSSRYLVKRTGEKVFLECVQDMDHENMFWYRQDPGLGLRLIYFSYDVKMKEKGDIPEGYSVSREKKERFSLILESASTNQTSMYLCASDDQGNQPQHFGDGTRLSIL.

This clone appeared once. This rearrangement joins TRBV2 to TRBJ1-5; 11 positions match TRBD1. After removal of 6 bases from V and 5 bases from J, the junction contained 9 bases not matched to a gene. The V gene's germline CDR1 is SNHLY and CDR2 FYNNEI. The CDR3 contains 16 residues. CDR3 amino acids: CASSNPGQGGDQPQHF. Here the CDR3 DNA reads TGTGCCAGCAGCAATCCGGGACAGGGGGGCGATCAGCCCCAGCATTTT. Based on the CDR3 plus reference TRBV2 and TRBJ1-5, the full variable domain is EPEVTQTPSHQVTQMGQEVILRCVPISNHLYFYWYRQILGQKVEFLVSFYNNEISEKSEIFDDQFSVERPDGSNFTLKIRSTKLEDSAMYFCASSNPGQGGDQPQHFGDGTRLSIL.

V and J are TRBV7-9 and TRBJ1-4; possibly TRBD1 for D (5 bases). The CDR3 runs to 15 residues. Germline CDR1 SEHNR, CDR2 FQNEAQ (reference sequence). Deletions cut 5 bases from V and 7 bases from J, with 17 bases between. In DNA form, the CDR3 reads TGTGCCAGCAGCCAGGTCGGGGGAATGGGTGAAAAACTGTTTTTT. As protein: CASSQVGGMGEKLFF.

The gene calls are TRBV30 and TRBJ2-3; no reliable D call. The V and J ends lost 2 bases and 3 bases respectively, with 9 bases between them. The CDR3 length is 13 residues. Germline loops: CDR1 GTSNPN, CDR2 SVGIG (reference sequence). Here the CDR3 reads CAWSLDGTDTQYF. The CDR3 region has the DNA TGTGCCTGGAGTCTGGACGGGACAGATACGCAGTATTTT.

This sequence joins TRBV19 and TRBJ2-2; a possible D gene is TRBD2 (6 bases). In germline, CDR1 is LNHDA, CDR2 SQIVND (reference sequence). The CDR3 length is 15 residues. V was shortened by 3 bases and J by 5 bases, with 13 bases between the two germline ends. This CDR3 is CASSIGGVGTGELFF. The CDR3 nucleotides read TGTGCCAGTAGTATCGGAGGGGTTGGTACCGGGGAGCTGTTTTTT.

The V and J genes are TRBV7-8 and TRBJ2-7; D gene uncertain. CDR1 SGHVS and CDR2 FQNEAQ come from the germline V gene. The CDR3 covers 12 residues. With 1 base removed from V and 5 bases from J, the gap between germline ends came to 6 bases. CDR3 amino acids: CASSLGVNEQYF. CDR3 sequence (DNA): TGTGCCAGCAGCTTAGGGGTTAACGAGCAGTACTTC.

CDR3 loop: CASSPTRFTGGAWTEAFF. The DNA for the CDR3 is TGTGCCAGCTCACCAACAAGGTTTACAGGGGGCGCATGGACTGAAGCTTTCTTT. The chain recombines TRBV18 with TRBJ1-1, with 9 bases identical to TRBD1. V shed 2 bases and J 5 bases; nucleotides not matched to a gene: 15. Per germline, CDR1 KGHSH and CDR2 LQKENI. This CDR3 has 18 amino acids.

The chain has TRBV6-5 and TRBJ1-2, with D unresolved. V was clipped by 6 bases and J by 9 bases, with 14 bases between them. CDR1 is MNHEY, CDR2 SVGAGI, per germline. The CDR3 has 12 residues. CDR3 in DNA: TGTGCCAGCAGCGAGACGTTTCTCAGCTACACCTTC. This sequence encodes CASSETFLSYTF.

The chain combines TRBV7-9 with TRBJ1-6; 7 bases agree with TRBD1. V was pared by 1 base and J by 7 bases, with 4 bases of the junction left unmatched. Germline V lookup: CDR1 SEHNR, CDR2 FQNEAQ (reference sequence). This CDR3 has 15 amino acids. The CDR3 is CASSLDRRGNSPLHF. The DNA for the CDR3 is TGTGCCAGCAGCTTAGATCGCAGGGGGAATTCACCCCTCCACTTT.

V gene TRBV28 combines with J gene TRBJ2-7; tentative D call: TRBD1 (5 bases). From germline, CDR1 is MDHEN and CDR2 SYDVKM. Deletions cut 5 bases from V and 6 bases from J, with 17 bases between. CDR3 length: 14 amino acids. The CDR3 DNA is TGTGCCAGCAGTCTATTTTCAGGGTCCCGCGAGCAGTACTTC. This codes for CASSLFSGSREQYF.

The count of this clone is one. The V gene is TRBV29-1, the J gene TRBJ2-1; the match to TRBD2 covers 12 bases. The CDR3 runs 14 residues. J gave up 3 bases and V 4 bases, and 1 base lay outside the gene matches. Looked up from germline, CDR1 is SQVTM and CDR2 is ANQGSEA. The CDR3 nucleotides read TGCAGCGTTGCGGGACTAGCGGGCTACAATGAGCAGTTCTTC. It specifies CSVAGLAGYNEQFF.

The CDR3 loop reads CASSHQQGNYGYTF. As DNA, the CDR3 is TGTGCCAGCAGCCACCAACAGGGTAACTATGGCTACACCTTC. The chain has TRBV3-1 (or the pseudogene TRBV3-2) and TRBJ1-2; tentative D call: TRBD1 (6 bases). Germline V CDR1 and CDR2: LGHDT, YNNKEL (reference sequence). The CDR3 spans 14 residues. Trimming stripped 3 bases from V and 1 base from J, with 9 bases between.

V usage is TRBV6-5 and J usage is TRBJ1-5; tentatively, D is TRBD1 (5 bases). The V gene lost 6 bases and the J gene lost 0 bases, with 12 bases spanning the gap. This CDR3 contains 15 residues. Germline CDR1 and CDR2: MNHEY and SVGAGI. CDR3 sequence reads: CASRRGSNSNQPQHF. The CDR3 DNA reads as TGTGCCAGCAGGAGGGGCAGTAATAGCAATCAGCCCCAGCATTTT.

This chain joins TRBV28 and TRBJ2-5; the D is unclear. Between the trimmed V and J ends, which lost 7 bases and 4 bases, there was a span of 16 bases. The CDR3 runs to 14 residues. The germline V gene has CDR1 MDHEN and CDR2 SYDVKM. The CDR3 is CASTPPGWAETQYF. CDR3 in DNA: TGTGCCAGCACCCCCCCCGGGTGGGCAGAGACCCAGTACTTC.

This chain's CDR3 is CSVVFRTGYTF. The CDR3 DNA reads TGCAGCGTTGTGTTTCGAACAGGCTACACCTTC. The gene calls are TRBV29-1 and TRBJ1-2; D unclear. Germline V lookup: CDR1 SQVTM, CDR2 ANQGSEA. CDR3 length equals 11 residues. Trimming took off 4 bases at V and 8 bases at J, with 11 bases between the two ends.

V and J are TRBV9 and TRBJ1-2; 8 bases fit TRBD1. The CDR3 has 16 amino acids. From germline, CDR1 is SGDLS and CDR2 YYNGEE. Losses at the gene ends were 0 bases for V and 2 bases for J; bases not matched to a gene: 6. Written as DNA, the CDR3 is TGTGCCAGCAGCGTAGAGGCCCGGGACAGGAACTATGGCTACACCTTC. It specifies CASSVEARDRNYGYTF.

The chain employs TRBV3-1 (or the pseudogene TRBV3-2) and TRBJ2-1; perhaps TRBD2 as D (6 bases). V shed 1 base and J shed 8 bases, with 18 bases lying between them. The germline gives CDR1 LGHDT, CDR2 YNNKEL (reference sequence). The CDR3 length is 16 residues. CDR3 nucleotide sequence: TGTGCCAGCAGCCAAGGATCGGGGGTATCCCCCCATGAGCAGTTCTTC. Translated, it gives CASSQGSGVSPHEQFF.

This chain uses TRBV21-1 with TRBJ1-1. TRBV21-1 is shown as a pseudogene. The CDR3 spans 14 residues. As DNA, the CDR3 is TGTGCCAGCAGCAAAGACGGGATGAACACTGAAGCTTTCTTT. Its protein is CASSKDGMNTEAFF.

CDR3 DNA: TGTGCCAGCAGTTCAAATCAGCCCCAGCATTTT. Its translation: CASSSNQPQHF. The chain links TRBV6-6 to TRBJ1-5, with D hard to call. Trimming took 4 bases from V and 4 from J, leaving 2 bases between them. CDR1 is MNHNY, CDR2 SVGAGI, per germline (reference sequence). This CDR3 comprises 11 residues.

The chain recombines TRBV5-1 with TRBJ2-7; 8 nucleotides align to TRBD1. V gave up 1 base and J gave up 3 bases; unmatched junction bases: 3. Germline lookup yields CDR1 SGHRS and CDR2 YFSETQ. The CDR3 totals 14 residues. The CDR3 DNA sequence: TGCGCCAGCAGCTTGTCACAGGGGGGCTACGAGCAGTACTTC. Translation gives CASSLSQGGYEQYF.

V gene TRBV7-8 combines with J gene TRBJ1-1, with D possibly matching TRBD1 (6 bases). The CDR3 runs 12 residues. Germline CDR1 and CDR2: SGHVS and FQNEAQ. V lost 6 bases and J lost 4, with 9 bases in between. Written as DNA, the CDR3 is TGTGCCAGCAGTACAGGGCCCACTGAAGCTTTCTTT. Amino acids: CASSTGPTEAFF.

The chain combines TRBV18 with TRBJ2-7; the D gene is possibly TRBD2 (6 bases). The CDR3 is 16 residues long. The germline CDR1 and CDR2 sequences are KGHSH and LQKENI. V was trimmed by 4 bases and J by 1 base, leaving 17 bases between them. CDR3: CASSLSGLESSYEQYF. Written as DNA, the CDR3 is TGTGCCAGCTCACTTAGCGGATTAGAATCTTCCTACGAGCAGTACTTC.

This chain links TRBV28 with TRBJ2-7; D unresolved. Germline CDR1 and CDR2: MDHEN and SYDVKM. The germline V and J ends were trimmed by 0 bases and 3 bases, with 6 bases remaining between them. This CDR3 has 13 amino acids. The CDR3 DNA sequence: TGTGCCAGCAGTTTATGGAGGCACTACGAGCAGTACTTC. Translating it yields CASSLWRHYEQYF.

V is TRBV5-1 and J is TRBJ2-5; 8 nucleotides align to TRBD1. The J segment lost 1 base and the V segment lost 4 bases, leaving 6 bases of the junction unmatched. Per the germline V gene, CDR1 is SGHRS and CDR2 is YFSETQ. This CDR3 region has 15 residues. CDR3 sequence: CASSLGTGFQETQYF. The CDR3 DNA reads TGCGCCAGCAGCCTCGGGACAGGCTTCCAAGAGACCCAGTACTTC. Together with reference TRBV5-1 and TRBJ2-5, the CDR3 gives the full variable domain: KAGVTQTPRYLIKTRGQQVTLSCSPISGHRSVSWYQQTPGQGLQFLFEYFSETQRNKGNFPGRFSGRQFSNSRSEMNVSTLELGDSALYLCASSLGTGFQETQYFGPGTRLLVL.

The chain recombines TRBV2 with TRBJ2-1, with 9 nucleotides matching TRBD2. With V trimmed by 3 bases and J by 10 bases, 10 bases remained unmatched. Per the germline V gene, CDR1 is SNHLY and CDR2 is FYNNEI. This CDR3 spans 15 amino acids. The CDR3 sequence: CASSDNRGRAWEQFF. The DNA of the CDR3 is TGTGCCAGCAGTGATAACCGCGGGAGGGCGTGGGAGCAGTTCTTC.